This entry describes one T cell receptor (beta chain). Its antigen is undetermined. Between 1 and 8 samples per patient were obtained, pretreatment and on-treatment. The sample comes from a study of PD-L1 blockade in urothelial cancer. Study-wide background: After treatment start, blood was analyzed at 3 weeks (second dose) and at 6 weeks. Study outcomes and limitations: Clonality of blood TCR below the median before treatment predicted better survival.

CDR1 SGDLS and CDR2 YYNGEE come from the germline V gene. Deletions cut 4 bases from V and 0 bases from J, with 14 bases between. The CDR3 length is 16 residues. What went into each PCR as a spike was synthetic TCR analog templates. Here immunoSEQ multiplex PCR was the method, and the copy in TCRdb shows in-frame clones only, minus some. Altogether about 84,000 clones are present, 82% being singletons, with the ten largest covering around a tenth. The chain combines TRBV9 with TRBJ1-3; no clear D gene. The sample consisted of PBMCs, taken around atezolizumab (anti-PD-L1) treatment. The TCR originated in an older man with urothelial cancer. The CDR3 sequence: CASSPGSATSGNTIYF. The CDR3 nucleotides are TGTGCCAGCAGCCCGGGGTCCGCAACCTCTGGAAACACCATATATTTT.